This TCR beta chain was recorded in a study of shared clonotypes between healthy human individuals. Generated by immunoSEQ multiplex PCR, the TCRdb table keeps only in-frame clones and is missing some. The sample records a few hundred thousand clones, less than 98% being singletons. The sequenced sample was naive CD4+ T cells sorted from blood. Subset described: CD45RA+ positively selected. This clonotype was obtained from a woman aged 25 to 45 in good health.

The CDR3 DNA is TGTGCCAGCACCTACACCGGCCCCCCCTACGAGCAGTACTTC. Translated, it gives CASTYTGPPYEQYF. The chain links TRBV28 to TRBJ2-7; D ambiguous. Trimming shortened V by 7 bases and J by 2 bases, and 15 bases separated the two germline ends. Germline V gene data show CDR1 as MDHEN and CDR2 as SYDVKM. CDR3 length: 14 residues. The variable domain in full, completed from reference TRBV28 and TRBJ2-7, reads DVKVTQSSRYLVKRTGEKVFLECVQDMDHENMFWYRQDPGLGLRLIYFSYDVKMKEKGDIPEGYSVSREKKERFSLILESASTNQTSMYLCASTYTGPPYEQYFGPGTRLTVT.